This T cell receptor beta chain is from a study of blood T cell repertoires in COVID-19. Methods used by the authors: Estimation of nucleated cell counts relied on the amplification of reference gene primers. Here immunoSEQ multiplex PCR was the method, and the copy in TCRdb shows in-frame clones only, minus some. For V, J and clone size, that table is used; D and trimming come from the DNA. The data hold roughly 230,000 clones, with about 88% observed a single time. Germline values: CDR1 MDHEN, CDR2 SYDVKM. J lost 8 bases, V lost 10 bases, and 13 bases had no gene match. The CDR3 totals 14 residues. In its sample, this clone was seen a few times.

Sequencing was done on a sample of peripheral blood. V is TRBV28 and J is TRBJ1-5, with TRBD1 matching 8 bases. The receptor was derived from a woman aged 40 to 49 who had recovered from COVID-19. The CDR3 loop is CATRQGPTFEPQHF. The CDR3, as DNA: TGTGCCACCAGACAGGGGCCCACCTTTGAGCCCCAGCATTTT.